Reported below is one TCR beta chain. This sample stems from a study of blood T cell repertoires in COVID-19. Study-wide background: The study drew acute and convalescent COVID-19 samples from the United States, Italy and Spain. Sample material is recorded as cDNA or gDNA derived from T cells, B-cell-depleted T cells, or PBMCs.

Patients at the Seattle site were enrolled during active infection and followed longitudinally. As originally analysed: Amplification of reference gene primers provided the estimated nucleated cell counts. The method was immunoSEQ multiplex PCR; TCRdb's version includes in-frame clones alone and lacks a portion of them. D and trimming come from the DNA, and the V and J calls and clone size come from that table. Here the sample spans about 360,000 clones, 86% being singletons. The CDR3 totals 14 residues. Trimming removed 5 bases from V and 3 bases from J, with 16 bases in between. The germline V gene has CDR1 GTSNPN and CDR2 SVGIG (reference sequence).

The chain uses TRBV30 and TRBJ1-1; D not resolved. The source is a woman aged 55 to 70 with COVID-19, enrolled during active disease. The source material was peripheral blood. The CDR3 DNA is TGTGCCTGGTCGCACGGGTACGGGGACACTGAAGCTTTCTTT. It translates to CAWSHGYGDTEAFF.